A selection of T cell receptor beta chains follows, all from one sample in a study of technical replicates of blood from a few donors. The table came from immunoSEQ multiplex PCR; TCRdb's copy has only in-frame clones and leaves some out. The sample carries about 79,000 clones, about 91% recorded once. Sequenced sample: T cells isolated from PBMCs. Source of these receptors: a human donor in good health. Some clones in this sample may be carry-over from other donors' samples. The CDR3 runs from the conserved cysteine through the conserved F or W. The order of the fields is V gene, D gene, J gene, clone size, CDR3 protein, CDR3 DNA. The D gene is left open where the match is weak. The size of a clone is reported for some rows only, either as once, few or many, or as a class for expanded clones.

>TRBV7-3|NA|TRBJ2-1|NA
CASSPRGLGNEQFF
TGTGCCAGCAGCCCAAGAGGTTTGGGTAATGAGCAGTTCTTC
>TRBV4-2|NA|TRBJ2-7|NA
CASSHDGWEQYF
TGTGCCAGCAGCCATGATGGCTGGGAGCAGTACTTC
>TRBV5-4|NA|TRBJ2-1|once
CASSLGGEYNEQFF
TGTGCCAGCAGCTTAGGGGGAGAGTACAATGAGCAGTTCTTC
>TRBV7-5|NA|TRBJ2-5|NA
CVRSLPGKETQYF
TGTGTCAGAAGCTTACCAGGGAAAGAGACCCAGTACTTC
>TRBV4-3|NA|TRBJ2-7|NA
CASSLGLLSEQYF
TGCGCCAGCAGCCTGGGACTTCTCAGCGAGCAGTACTTC
>TRBV2|NA|TRBJ2-7|NA
CASSSGGTYEQYF
TGTGCCAGCAGTTCAGGGGGGACTTACGAGCAGTACTTC
>TRBV4-2|TRBD2|TRBJ2-1|NA
CASSLLLAGGYNEQFF
TGTGCCAGCAGCCTTCTCCTAGCGGGGGGATACAATGAGCAGTTCTTC
>TRBV19|TRBD1|TRBJ2-7|NA
CASSGDRGYEQYF
TGTGCCAGTAGTGGGGACAGGGGATACGAGCAGTACTTC
>TRBV11-2|NA|TRBJ1-3|NA
CASTVSTTVSGNTIYF
TGTGCCAGCACCGTATCCACTACCGTCTCTGGAAACACCATATATTTT
>TRBV5-4|TRBD1|TRBJ2-7|NA
CASSLFGTGGFSYEQYF
TGTGCCAGCAGCTTGTTCGGGACAGGGGGTTTTTCCTACGAGCAGTACTTC
>TRBV15|NA|TRBJ1-2|NA
CATSRDHRGYTF
TGTGCCACCAGCAGAGATCACAGGGGCTACACCTTC
>TRBV7-4|TRBD1|TRBJ1-4|NA
CASRFGTGLEKLFF
TGTGCCAGCAGATTCGGGACAGGGCTTGAAAAACTGTTTTTT
>TRBV7-6|TRBD1|TRBJ2-2|NA
CASTQGDRITGELFF
TGTGCCAGCACGCAGGGGGACCGGATCACCGGGGAGCTGTTTTTT
>TRBV7-9|NA|TRBJ1-5|NA
CASSSGAEHQPQHF
TGTGCCAGCAGTTCAGGGGCCGAACATCAGCCCCAGCATTTT
>TRBV7-8|NA|TRBJ2-1|once
CASSRLGHEQFF
TGTGCCAGCAGCCGGTTGGGCCATGAGCAGTTCTTC
>TRBV4-3|NA|TRBJ2-7|few
CASSQDTGQLYEQYF
TGCGCCAGCAGCCAAGACACAGGGCAATTATACGAGCAGTACTTC
>TRBV19|TRBD1|TRBJ1-2|NA
CASTTVRQGGYGYTF
TGTGCCAGTACCACCGTTCGACAGGGTGGATATGGCTACACCTTC
>TRBV15|TRBD1|TRBJ2-5|once
CATSRGRQGSDETQYF
TGTGCCACCAGCAGGGGGAGACAGGGTTCTGATGAGACCCAGTACTTC
>TRBV11-2|TRBD1|TRBJ2-7|NA
CASSSLRQGEQYF
TGTGCCAGCAGCTCCCTTAGACAGGGCGAGCAGTACTTC
>TRBV30|NA|TRBJ1-2|NA
CAWSVVQGNGYTF
TGTGCCTGGAGTGTAGTCCAGGGAAATGGCTACACCTTC
>TRBV7-3|NA|TRBJ1-1|NA
CASSLWSGDEAFF
TGTGCCAGCAGCTTATGGTCAGGTGATGAAGCTTTCTTT
>TRBV11-3|NA|TRBJ2-2|NA
CASRFRNGELFF
TGTGCCAGCAGATTCAGAAACGGGGAGCTGTTTTTT
>TRBV27|NA|TRBJ2-4|NA
CASSLSPFSGSQNIQYF
TGTGCCAGCAGTTTATCTCCCTTCTCCGGGAGTCAAAACATTCAGTACTTC
>TRBV9|TRBD2|TRBJ2-7|NA
CASSVSSGLSYEQYF
TGTGCTAGCAGCGTTTCTAGCGGTCTCTCCTACGAGCAGTACTTC
>TRBV7-9|TRBD1|TRBJ1-1|NA
CASSPDRGQGNTEAFF
TGTGCCAGCAGCCCCGACAGGGGACAGGGGAACACTGAAGCTTTCTTT
>TRBV30|NA|TRBJ2-7|NA
CAWSPQGAQYF
TGTGCCTGGAGTCCACAGGGAGCGCAGTACTTC
>TRBV2|NA|TRBJ2-7|NA
CASSGAIEQYF
TGTGCCAGCTCAGGGGCAATCGAGCAGTACTTC
>TRBV19|NA|TRBJ2-7|NA
CASSLLGRDYEQYF
TGTGCCAGTAGTCTTCTGGGCAGGGACTACGAGCAGTACTTC
>TRBV2|TRBD2|TRBJ2-5|NA
CASRGGSGGQETQYF
TGTGCCAGCAGGGGGGGGTCCGGGGGTCAAGAGACCCAGTACTTC
>TRBV7-2|TRBD1|TRBJ2-2|NA
CASTPYRQGNTGELFF
TGTGCCAGCACCCCATATCGACAGGGAAACACCGGGGAGCTGTTTTTT
>TRBV7-8|TRBD1|TRBJ1-2|NA
CASSLGPSGTGPNYGYTF
TGTGCCAGCAGCTTAGGTCCTTCCGGGACAGGGCCTAACTATGGCTACACCTTC
>TRBV7-9|NA|TRBJ2-3|once
CASSSPKGVDTQYF
TGTGCCAGCAGCTCCCCTAAGGGGGTAGATACGCAGTATTTT
>TRBV6-6|TRBD2|TRBJ2-7|NA
CASSPTSGSYEQYF
TGTGCCAGCAGTCCAACTAGCGGGTCCTACGAGCAGTACTTC
>TRBV6-6|NA|TRBJ2-7|NA
CASSSLDSADEQYF
TGTGCCAGCAGTTCCCTCGACTCCGCCGACGAGCAGTACTTC
>TRBV4-3|NA|TRBJ2-3|NA
CASSQVWGDTQYF
TGCGCCAGCAGCCAAGTTTGGGGCGATACGCAGTATTTT
>TRBV5-1|TRBD1|TRBJ1-1|NA
CASSLEGQVGTEAFF
TGCGCCAGCAGCTTGGAGGGACAGGTTGGCACTGAAGCTTTCTTT
>TRBV28|TRBD1|TRBJ2-7|few
CASRRQGGEQYF
TGTGCCAGCCGTAGACAGGGGGGCGAGCAGTACTTC
>TRBV11-3|NA|TRBJ2-7|NA
CASSWGGSVGLSSDEQYF
TGTGCCAGCAGCTGGGGGGGCAGTGTGGGACTCTCCTCCGACGAGCAGTACTTC
>TRBV7-9|NA|TRBJ1-1|NA
CASSRDRGGNTEAFF
TGTGCCAGCAGCCGCGACAGAGGGGGTAACACTGAAGCTTTCTTT
>TRBV7-9|NA|TRBJ2-7|few
CAGSAAYEQYF
TGTGCCGGTAGTGCGGCCTACGAGCAGTACTTC
>TRBV9|NA|TRBJ2-5|once
CASSVESRWETQYF
TGTGCCAGCAGCGTAGAATCCAGATGGGAGACCCAGTACTTC
>TRBV9|NA|TRBJ1-1|NA
CASSAPNRHTEAFF
TGTGCCAGCAGCGCCCCCAACAGACACACTGAAGCTTTCTTT
>TRBV30|TRBD2|TRBJ2-1|NA
CAWTELAVYNEQFF
TGTGCCTGGACAGAACTAGCGGTTTACAATGAGCAGTTCTTC
>TRBV7-8|NA|TRBJ1-4|NA
CASSLVLDSRREKLFF
TGTGCCAGCAGCTTAGTCCTTGACTCGAGGAGGGAAAAACTGTTTTTT
>TRBV4-1|TRBD2|TRBJ2-3|NA
CASSQVGRESADTQYF
TGCGCCAGCAGCCAAGTTGGGCGGGAGAGCGCAGATACGCAGTATTTT
>TRBV7-2|TRBD1|TRBJ1-5|NA
CASSLDRGDYQPQHF
TGTGCCAGCAGCTTAGACAGGGGAGACTATCAGCCCCAGCATTTT
>TRBV5-1|NA|TRBJ2-6|once
CASSLSSGSGANVLTF
TGCGCCAGCAGCTTGTCTTCGGGATCCGGGGCCAACGTCCTGACTTTC
>TRBV27|TRBD1|TRBJ1-2|NA
CASSIVWDRVEDGYTF
TGTGCCAGCAGTATTGTCTGGGACAGGGTGGAGGATGGCTACACCTTC
>TRBV21-1|NA|TRBJ2-2|NA
CASSKGMASGIPGELFF
TGTGCCAGCAGCAAAGGCATGGCTAGCGGGATCCCCGGGGAGCTGTTTTTT
>TRBV27|TRBD2|TRBJ2-1|NA
CASRVWVAGAYNEQFF
TGTGCCAGCAGGGTATGGGTAGCGGGAGCCTACAATGAGCAGTTCTTC
>TRBV27|NA|TRBJ2-1|NA
CASESTGEQFF
TGTGCCAGCGAATCTACAGGTGAGCAGTTCTTC
>TRBV7-2|TRBD2|TRBJ2-1|once
CASSLAFQAGIYNEQFF
TGTGCCAGCAGCTTAGCGTTTCAAGCGGGGATCTACAATGAGCAGTTCTTC
>TRBV28|TRBD1|TRBJ1-2|NA
CASSSLLHRGGSYGYTF
TGTGCCAGCAGTTCGCTACTTCACAGGGGTGGGAGCTATGGCTACACCTTC